This is a list of T cell receptor beta chains from one sample in a study of T cells after yellow fever vaccination. MiXCR, applied by TCRdb to the 5' RACE reads, yields one record per CDR3 protein. The sample consists of approximately 550,000 distinct CDR3 sequences, around 21% of them appearing once. This material consisted of PBMCs, taken 15 days after the yellow fever booster vaccination. The source of these receptors is a man aged 25-45 years who received the YFV17D yellow fever vaccine. CDR3s include the opening cysteine and the closing phenylalanine or tryptophan. The order of the fields is D gene, clone size, V gene, J gene, CDR3 DNA, CDR3 protein. A D gene is named only where the DNA matches it firmly. Clone size appears in some rows only: once, few, many, or a class for an expanded clone.

>-|-|TRBV19|TRBJ2-7
TGTGCCAGTAGTAGATCCACCCCCTACGAGCAGTACTTC
CASSRSTPYEQYF
>TRBD1|few|TRBV10-3|TRBJ2-7
TGTGCCATCGGGCAGGGGGCCCACGAGCAGTACTTC
CAIGQGAHEQYF
>-|few|TRBV5-6|TRBJ2-1
TGTGCCAGCAGCTTGAAGTGGACCAACAGACCCTACAATGAGCAGTTCTTC
CASSLKWTNRPYNEQFF
>-|few|TRBV20-1|TRBJ2-1
TGCAGTGCTACTCTACCCCTTAACAATGAGCAGTTCTTC
CSATLPLNNEQFF
>TRBD2|few|TRBV29-1|TRBJ2-1
TGCAGCGTTGTTGGAAGCGGGGGCTCCTACAATGAGCAGTTCTTC
CSVVGSGGSYNEQFF
>TRBD2|-|TRBV6-2/TRBV6-3|TRBJ2-7
TGTGCCAGCAGGCCGGGAGGGACGTTACATGAGCAGTACTTC
CASRPGGTLHEQYF
>-|few|TRBV20-1|TRBJ2-2
TGCAGTGCTAGGGCAGCGAACACCGGGGAGCTGTTTTTT
CSARAANTGELFF
>-|-|TRBV24-1|TRBJ2-1
TGTGCCACCAGTGATTCTCCTCCCCGCTCCTACAATGAGCAGTTCTTC
CATSDSPPRSYNEQFF
>-|-|TRBV3-1|TRBJ2-5
TGTGCCAGCAGCCAATTGGGGGAGACCCAGTACTTC
CASSQLGETQYF
>TRBD2|few|TRBV24-1|TRBJ2-1
TGTGCCACCAGTGATCCGCTAGCGGGCCTTAACAATGAGCAGTTCTTC
CATSDPLAGLNNEQFF
>TRBD2|-|TRBV19|TRBJ2-3
TGTGCCAGTGGGAAGCGGGAAAACACAGATACGCAGTATTTT
CASGKRENTDTQYF
>TRBD2|-|TRBV29-1|TRBJ2-1
TGCAGCGTTCTGAGCGGGAATGTGCGGTCCTACAATGAGCAGTTCTTC
CSVLSGNVRSYNEQFF
>-|-|TRBV5-1|TRBJ2-1
TGCGCCAGCAGCTTGACGAGCGCACGAAACTTTGACAATGAGCAGTTCTTC
CASSLTSARNFDNEQFF
>-|few|TRBV3-1|TRBJ2-5
TGTGCCAGCAGCCGCAACAGGGCGCGGGAGACCCAGTACTTC
CASSRNRARETQYF
>-|few|TRBV7-9|TRBJ2-5
TGTGCCAGCAGCTTAGCGGCGGCCCAAGAGACCCAGTACTTC
CASSLAAAQETQYF
>TRBD2|few|TRBV9|TRBJ2-1
TGTGCCAGCAGCGTAGCGGCGTCGGGAGGGTTAAATGAGCAGTTCTTC
CASSVAASGGLNEQFF
>TRBD1|-|TRBV20-1|TRBJ2-5
TGCAGTGCCAATCCGGGACAGGGTGCGAAGACCCAGTACTTC
CSANPGQGAKTQYF
>-|-|TRBV10-3|TRBJ2-2
TGTGCCCGGCAGTACACCGGGGAGCTGTTTTTT
CARQYTGELFF
>-|-|TRBV19|TRBJ1-5
TGTGCCAGCCTCAGTCCAGGGGTGGTCGATCAGCCCCAGCATTTT
CASLSPGVVDQPQHF
>TRBD1|-|TRBV29-1|TRBJ2-1
TGCAGCGTTGAAGCTTGGGACAGGGTTCTCAATGAGCAGTTCTTC
CSVEAWDRVLNEQFF
>-|-|TRBV14|TRBJ1-2
TGTGCCAGCAGTCAAGACAGGCTCTATGGCTACACCTTC
CASSQDRLYGYTF
>TRBD2|few|TRBV5-1|TRBJ2-3
TGCGCCAGCAGGGATTTACTAGCGGCAACAGATACGCAGTATTTT
CASRDLLAATDTQYF
>TRBD2|-|TRBV27|TRBJ2-1
TGTGCCAGCAGCCTCATCGGACTAGCAGGGAATGAGCAGTTCTTC
CASSLIGLAGNEQFF
>-|-|TRBV9|TRBJ2-1
TGTGCCAGCAGTCCTACAGCTCTGAGCTCCTACAATGAGCAGTTCTTC
CASSPTALSSYNEQFF
>-|-|TRBV7-2|TRBJ2-5
TGTGCCAGCAGCCCTTCCCTGGCGGTGCAAGAGACCCAGTACTTC
CASSPSLAVQETQYF
>-|many|TRBV11-2|TRBJ2-7
TGTGCCAGCAGCTTAGGAGTTGGGGGTTTGGGCTACGAGCAGTACTTC
CASSLGVGGLGYEQYF